One and the same sample provided the 2 T cell receptor beta chains below, sequenced in a study of control samples from healthy donors and cancer patients. TCRdb keeps only in-frame clones here, not all; method: immunoSEQ multiplex PCR. The table includes some 190,000 clones, about 90% detected once. The source material was blood. These TCRs come from a man aged 30-40 years in good health.

The chain links TRBV11-2 to TRBJ1-1; TRBD1 is a possible D gene (6 bases). The V end was cut by 2 bases, the J end by 0 bases, with 7 bases between. CDR1 SGHAT and CDR2 FQNNGV come from the germline V gene. The CDR3 runs to 14 residues. The DNA for the CDR3 is TGTGCCAGCAGCTTATGGGACATGAACACTGAAGCTTTCTTT. It codes for CASSLWDMNTEAFF.

This clone was detected only once. The chain is built from TRBV12-5 and TRBJ1-6; 7 nucleotides agree with TRBD1. V lost 6 bases to trimming and J lost 2 bases; unmatched junction nucleotides: 4. Germline lookup yields CDR1 LGHNT and CDR2 FRNRAP. The CDR3 is 15 residues long. The CDR3 loop is CASGSDRAYNSPLHF. The CDR3 nucleotides are TGTGCTAGTGGATCCGACAGGGCCTATAATTCACCCCTCCACTTT.